This T cell receptor beta chain was observed in a study of cytomegalovirus exposure and HLA in healthy donors. Notes on the study in general: The authors enumerated over 150 TCR beta chains as linked to cytomegalovirus. CMV antigen specificity was confirmed in vitro for a few CMV-associated chains.

Worth noting for this clone: The antigen remains undetermined.

Sequencing was performed with immunoSEQ multiplex PCR; in TCRdb, only in-frame clones are kept and a portion is missing. The table lists about 78,000 clones, 90% to 97% of them singletons. The sequencing sample was made of PBMCs. The origin of this receptor is a man aged 18 to 29 in good health and CMV-seropositive.

This CDR3 reads CASSSNVGIRIANTGELFF. In DNA, the CDR3 is TGTGCCAGCAGTTCCAACGTCGGGATCAGAATTGCGAACACCGGGGAGCTGTTTTTT. The chain has TRBV9 and TRBJ2-2, with D possibly being TRBD2 (5 bases). The V end lost 5 bases, the J end lost 0 bases, and 23 bases lay between the germline ends. The CDR3 is made up of 19 amino acids. The germline V gene has CDR1 SGDLS and CDR2 YYNGEE.